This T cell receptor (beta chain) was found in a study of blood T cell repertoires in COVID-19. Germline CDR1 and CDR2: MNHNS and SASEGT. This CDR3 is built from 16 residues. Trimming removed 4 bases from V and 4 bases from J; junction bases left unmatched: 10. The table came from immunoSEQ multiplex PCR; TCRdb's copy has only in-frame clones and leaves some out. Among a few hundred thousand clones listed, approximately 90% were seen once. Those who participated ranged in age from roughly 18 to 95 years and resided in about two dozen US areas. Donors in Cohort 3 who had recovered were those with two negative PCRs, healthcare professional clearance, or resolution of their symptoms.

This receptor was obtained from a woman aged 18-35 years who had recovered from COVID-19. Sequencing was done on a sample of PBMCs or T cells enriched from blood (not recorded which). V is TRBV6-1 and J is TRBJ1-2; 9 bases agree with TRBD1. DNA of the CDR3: TGTGCCAGCAGTGTCCCCACCGGACAGGGGAGCTATGGCTACACCTTC. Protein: CASSVPTGQGSYGYTF.